Below, 18 T cell receptor beta chains from the same sample are listed, as sequenced in a study of T cells in Graves' hyperthyroidism and ophthalmopathy. It was RNA transcripts that yielded the amplified TCR beta CDR3 regions. Researchers ran a first-round RT-PCR on the TCR CDR3 using the HTBI primer set. TCRdb passed the multiplex PCR reads through MiXCR, listing each CDR3 protein once. The sample gives about 380,000 distinct CDR3 sequences, roughly 12% of which show up once; less than 25% is in the top ten. The sample consisted of blood. These receptors were taken from a man aged 25-45 years with Graves' hyperthyroidism that later progressed to Graves' ophthalmopathy.

V is TRBV12-3 or TRBV12-4 and J is TRBJ2-1, with 8 bases identical to TRBD1. This CDR3 contains 13 residues. The V gene end was trimmed by 6 bases and the J gene end by 8 bases; junction bases not matched to a gene: 6. As DNA, the CDR3 is TGTGCCAGCAGGAGACAGGGGTGGGATGAGCAGTTCTTC. This gives the protein CASRRQGWDEQFF.

The chain carries TRBV7-9 and TRBJ1-2, with D possibly matching TRBD1 (5 bases). CDR1 SEHNR and CDR2 FQNEAQ come from the germline V gene (reference sequence). The CDR3 extends over 13 amino acids. Trimming removed 5 bases at V and 8 bases at J, with 15 bases between. CDR3 nucleotides: TGTGCCAGCAGCGGAGGGGCGTTCGGAGGCTACACCTTC. Translation gives CASSGGAFGGYTF.

The gene calls are TRBV5-1 and TRBJ1-4; no clear D gene. This CDR3 contains 14 residues. The V gene lost 4 bases and the J gene lost 8 bases, with 15 bases spanning the gap. Germline CDR1 SGHRS, CDR2 YFSETQ. CDR3 region: CASSDPQAQEKLFF. DNA for the CDR3: TGCGCCAGCAGCGACCCCCAGGCTCAAGAAAAACTGTTTTTT.

This clonotype showed up just a few times. The chain combines TRBV29-1 with TRBJ1-1; D uncertain. V was shortened by 5 bases and J by 4 bases, with 14 bases between the two germline ends. Germline CDR1 is SQVTM and CDR2 is ANQGSEA. The CDR3 totals 13 residues. CDR3 amino acids: CSVRWRGGTEAFF. In DNA form, the CDR3 reads TGCAGCGTTCGGTGGAGAGGAGGCACTGAAGCTTTCTTT.

This clonotype was counted only a few times. This chain joins TRBV6-1 and TRBJ2-1; the match to TRBD1 covers 8 bases. CDR3 length: 15 amino acids. V lost 6 bases and J lost 6; bases outside the gene matches: 10. The V gene's germline CDR1 is MNHNS and CDR2 SASEGT. CDR3 in amino acids: CASSLRGQAPNEQFF. The CDR3 DNA follows: TGTGCCAGCAGCCTAAGGGGACAGGCCCCCAATGAGCAGTTCTTC.

Turning to this clonotype: Just one base apart from a much larger clone, this may be a read error. This rearrangement joins TRBV5-1 to TRBJ2-7; 7 bases align to TRBD1. Losses at the gene ends were 7 bases for V and 5 bases for J; bases not matched to a gene: 12. Germline V gene data show CDR1 as SGHRS and CDR2 as YFSETQ. The length of the CDR3 is 14 residues. CDR3 amino acids: CASGNRGPAHEQYF. The CDR3 nucleotides read TGCGCCAGCGGAAACAGGGGACCTGCCCACGAGCAGTACTTC.

To note about this clonotype: The junction departs from germline at one end; a sequencing error may be responsible. The chain carries TRBV11-2 and TRBJ2-1; TRBD1 aligns across 9 bases. This CDR3 comprises 18 residues. Looked up from germline, CDR1 is SGHAT and CDR2 is FQNNGV. CDR3 DNA: TGTGTCAGCGCCTCCGGGGACAGGGTGACCCTAGCCTACAATGAGCAGTTCTTC. This codes for CVSASGDRVTLAYNEQFF.

The sample holds a few counts of this clonotype. The chain uses TRBV5-1 and TRBJ2-3; 8 bases are a match to TRBD1. CDR3 length: 15 residues. Germline CDR1 reads SGHRS; CDR2 reads YFSETQ. The V gene end was trimmed by 6 bases and the J gene end by 0 bases; junction bases not matched to a gene: 6. The CDR3 DNA reads as TGCGCCAGCATCCGGTCAGGGGGCAGCACAGATACGCAGTATTTT. Protein: CASIRSGGSTDTQYF. Full variable domain (outside the CDR3, taken from reference TRBV5-1 and TRBJ2-3): KAGVTQTPRYLIKTRGQQVTLSCSPISGHRSVSWYQQTPGQGLQFLFEYFSETQRNKGNFPGRFSGRQFSNSRSEMNVSTLELGDSALYLCASIRSGGSTDTQYFGPGTRLTVL.

In this sample, this clonotype turned up once. The chain recombines TRBV9 with TRBJ2-3, with D uncertain. V dropped 0 bases and J dropped 4 bases, with 12 bases sitting between them. CDR1 is SGDLS, CDR2 YYNGEE, per germline. The CDR3 is made up of 15 amino acids. The CDR3 spells CASSVDVLFADTQYF. CDR3 nucleotide sequence: TGTGCCAGCAGCGTAGACGTCCTCTTTGCAGATACGCAGTATTTT. Combining the CDR3 with reference TRBV9 and TRBJ2-3 gives the whole variable domain DSGVTQTPKHLITATGQRVTLRCSPRSGDLSVYWYQQSLDQGLQFLIQYYNGEERAKGNILERFSAQQFPDLHSELNLSSLELGDSALYFCASSVDVLFADTQYFGPGTRLTVL.

This clonotype was seen ten or more times. The chain employs TRBV5-1 and TRBJ2-2; 10 nucleotides align to TRBD2. The V segment lost 6 bases and the J segment 3 bases; nucleotides outside the gene matches: 11. The CDR3 length is 17 residues. Germline lookup yields CDR1 SGHRS and CDR2 YFSETQ. Written as DNA, the CDR3 is TGCGCCAGCAACACTTGGCTAGCGGGGGAATACACCGGGGAGCTGTTTTTT. Translating it yields CASNTWLAGEYTGELFF.

This clonotype showed up many times. The chain couples TRBV15 to TRBJ2-7; D call uncertain. CDR1 and CDR2 from the germline V gene are LNHNV and YYDKDF (reference sequence). The CDR3 runs 13 residues. With 0 bases removed from V and 4 bases from J, the gap between germline ends came to 7 bases. In nucleotides, the CDR3 is TGTGCCACCAGCAGAGATCTGGGGTACGAGCAGTACTTC. It yields the protein CATSRDLGYEQYF.

This chain links TRBV5-6 with TRBJ2-4; possibly TRBD2 for D (6 bases). V lost 1 base and J lost 7, with 15 bases in between. This CDR3 region has 15 residues. The germline gives CDR1 SGHDT, CDR2 YYEEEE. The CDR3 sequence is CASSLRAVGGNIQYF. CDR3 in DNA: TGTGCCAGCAGCTTGAGGGCCGTTGGGGGGAACATTCAGTACTTC.

This clonotype was picked up a small number of times. This may come from a read error, since a much larger clone is one base off. The rearrangement uses TRBV2 and TRBJ1-5; D uncertain. Germline V CDR1 and CDR2: SNHLY, FYNNEI. The CDR3 length is 15 residues. CDR3 nucleotide sequence: TGTGCCAGCGGTGAAGACACGTATAGCAATCAGCCCCAGCATTTT. Encoded protein: CASGEDTYSNQPQHF.

V usage is TRBV19 and J usage is TRBJ2-7, with 12 bases lining up with TRBD2. V lost 5 bases, J lost 2 bases, and 4 bases stayed unmatched. Germline lookup yields CDR1 LNHDA and CDR2 SQIVND (reference sequence). The CDR3 has 15 amino acids. This CDR3 is CASSELAGGPYEQYF. Here the CDR3 DNA reads TGTGCCAGTAGTGAGCTAGCGGGGGGGCCCTACGAGCAGTACTTC.

CDR3 in amino acids: CASSFSLLGNVGGYTF. Here the CDR3 DNA reads TGTGCCAGCAGTTTCTCCTTACTAGGGAACGTTGGTGGCTACACCTTC. The chain employs TRBV28 and TRBJ1-2, with D unresolved. V lost 3 bases and J 7 bases, leaving 21 bases between the germline ends. The CDR3 sequence is 16 residues long. The V gene's germline CDR1 is MDHEN and CDR2 SYDVKM.

The chain uses TRBV4-1 and TRBJ2-7, with 7 bases that match TRBD2. After removal of 5 bases from V and 5 bases from J, the junction contained 12 bases not matched to a gene. Looked up from germline, CDR1 is MGHRA and CDR2 is YSYEKL. This CDR3 spans 15 amino acids. In DNA, the CDR3 is TGCGCCAGCAGCACCAGCGGGGAGGGTTCACACGAGCAGTACTTC. Translation: CASSTSGEGSHEQYF.

This clonotype came up a few times. CDR3 region: CASSEAGQGAFGLFF. CDR3 DNA: TGTGCCAGCAGTGAAGCCGGACAGGGGGCTTTTGGACTGTTTTTT. The chain combines TRBV6-1 with TRBJ1-4, with TRBD1 matching over 11 bases. Trimming cost V 0 bases and J 13 bases; bases outside gene matches: 7. The CDR3 sequence is 15 residues long. CDR1 is MNHNS, CDR2 SASEGT, per germline.

This clonotype was found many times. J is TRBJ2-7 and V is TRBV7-2; possibly TRBD2 for D (5 bases). This CDR3 region has 15 residues. Germline V gene sequence: CDR1 SGHTA, CDR2 FQGNSA. Trimming stripped 4 bases from V and 5 bases from J, with 18 bases between. CDR3 residues: CASSSLEGWPHEQYF. CDR3 nucleotides: TGTGCCAGCAGCTCCCTCGAGGGTTGGCCCCACGAGCAGTACTTC.